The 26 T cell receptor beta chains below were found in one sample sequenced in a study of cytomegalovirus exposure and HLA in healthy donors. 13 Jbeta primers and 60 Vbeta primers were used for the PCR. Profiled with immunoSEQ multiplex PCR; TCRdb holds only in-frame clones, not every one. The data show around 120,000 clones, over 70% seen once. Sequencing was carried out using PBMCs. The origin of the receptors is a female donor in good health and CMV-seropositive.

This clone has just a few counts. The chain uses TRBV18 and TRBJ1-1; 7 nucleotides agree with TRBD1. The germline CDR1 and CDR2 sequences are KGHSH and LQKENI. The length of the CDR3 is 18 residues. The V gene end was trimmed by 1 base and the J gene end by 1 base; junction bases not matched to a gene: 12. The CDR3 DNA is TGTGCCAGCTCACCACAAACGGGACAGTGGGTAGAGAACACTGAAGCTTTCTTT. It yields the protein CASSPQTGQWVENTEAFF.

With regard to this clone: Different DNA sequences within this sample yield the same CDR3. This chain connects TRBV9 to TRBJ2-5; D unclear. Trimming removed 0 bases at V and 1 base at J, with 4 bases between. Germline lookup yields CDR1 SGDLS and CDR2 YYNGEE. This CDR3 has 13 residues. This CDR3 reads CASSVAVQETQYF. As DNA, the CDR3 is TGTGCCAGCAGCGTAGCTGTCCAAGAGACCCAGTACTTC.

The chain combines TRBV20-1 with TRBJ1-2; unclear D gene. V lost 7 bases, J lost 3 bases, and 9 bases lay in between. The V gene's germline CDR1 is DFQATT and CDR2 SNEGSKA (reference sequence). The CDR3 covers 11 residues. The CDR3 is CSGPEDYGYTF. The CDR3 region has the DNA TGCAGTGGCCCGGAGGACTATGGCTACACCTTC.

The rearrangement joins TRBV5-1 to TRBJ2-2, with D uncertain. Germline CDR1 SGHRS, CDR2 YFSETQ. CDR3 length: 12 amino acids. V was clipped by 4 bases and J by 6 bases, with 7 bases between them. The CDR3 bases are TGCGCCAGCAGCCCGCAGGCCGGGGAGCTGTTTTTT. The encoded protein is CASSPQAGELFF.

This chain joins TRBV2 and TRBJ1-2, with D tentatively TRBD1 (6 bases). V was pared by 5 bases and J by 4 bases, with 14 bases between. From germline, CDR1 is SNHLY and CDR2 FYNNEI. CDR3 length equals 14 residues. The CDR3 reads CASSTEQGSYGYTF. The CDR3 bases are TGTGCCAGCAGTACGGAACAGGGTAGCTATGGCTACACCTTC. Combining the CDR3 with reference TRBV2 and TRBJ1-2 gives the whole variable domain EPEVTQTPSHQVTQMGQEVILRCVPISNHLYFYWYRQILGQKVEFLVSFYNNEISEKSEIFDDQFSVERPDGSNFTLKIRSTKLEDSAMYFCASSTEQGSYGYTFGSGTRLTVV.

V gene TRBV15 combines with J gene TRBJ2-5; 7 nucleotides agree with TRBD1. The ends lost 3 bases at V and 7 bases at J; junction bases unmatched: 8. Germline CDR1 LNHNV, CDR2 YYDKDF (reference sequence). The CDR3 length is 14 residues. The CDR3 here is CATSRERQGLTQYF. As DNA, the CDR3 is TGTGCCACCAGCAGGGAGAGACAGGGCCTGACCCAGTACTTC.

This chain's CDR3 is CASSFRTGSATDTQYF. The CDR3 nucleotides read TGTGCCAGCAGCTTCCGGACAGGGTCCGCCACAGATACGCAGTATTTT. The V gene is TRBV14, the J gene TRBJ2-3; 8 bases align to TRBD1. This CDR3 has 16 amino acids. V dropped 5 bases and J dropped 2; count of bases not matched to a gene: 9. Germline V gives CDR1 SGHDN, CDR2 FVKESK.

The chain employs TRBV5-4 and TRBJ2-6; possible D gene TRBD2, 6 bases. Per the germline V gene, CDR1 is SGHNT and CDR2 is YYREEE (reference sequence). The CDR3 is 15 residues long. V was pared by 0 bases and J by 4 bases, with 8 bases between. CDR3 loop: CASSLEGRGANVLTF. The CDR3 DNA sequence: TGTGCCAGCAGCTTGGAAGGGAGGGGGGCCAACGTCCTGACTTTC.

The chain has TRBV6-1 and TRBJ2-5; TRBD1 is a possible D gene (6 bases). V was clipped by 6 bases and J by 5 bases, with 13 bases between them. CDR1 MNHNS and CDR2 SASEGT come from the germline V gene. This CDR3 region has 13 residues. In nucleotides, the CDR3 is TGTGCCAGCAGAAAACAGGGTCCCGAGACCCAGTACTTC. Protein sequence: CASRKQGPETQYF.

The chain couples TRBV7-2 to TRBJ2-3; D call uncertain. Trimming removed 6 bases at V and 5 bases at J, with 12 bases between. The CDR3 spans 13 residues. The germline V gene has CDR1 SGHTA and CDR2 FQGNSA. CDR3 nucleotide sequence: TGTGCCAGCAGTCTAGATTACATAGATACGCAGTATTTT. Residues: CASSLDYIDTQYF.

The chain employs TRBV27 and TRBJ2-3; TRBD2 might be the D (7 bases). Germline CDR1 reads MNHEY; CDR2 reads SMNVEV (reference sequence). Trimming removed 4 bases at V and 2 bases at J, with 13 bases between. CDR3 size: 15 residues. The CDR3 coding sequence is TGTGCCAGCAGTTCCCGGGGGGCCCCCACAGATACGCAGTATTTT. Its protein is CASSSRGAPTDTQYF.

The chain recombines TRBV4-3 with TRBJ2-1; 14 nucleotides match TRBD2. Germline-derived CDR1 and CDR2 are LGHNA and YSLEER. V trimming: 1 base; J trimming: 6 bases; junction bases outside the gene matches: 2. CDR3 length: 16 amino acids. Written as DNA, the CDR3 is TGCGCCAGCAGCCAAGGACTAGCGGGGGGGCCCAATGAGCAGTTCTTC. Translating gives CASSQGLAGGPNEQFF.

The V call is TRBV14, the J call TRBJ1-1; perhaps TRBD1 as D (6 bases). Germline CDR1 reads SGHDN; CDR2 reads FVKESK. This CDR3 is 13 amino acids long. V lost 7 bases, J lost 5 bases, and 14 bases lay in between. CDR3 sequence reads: CASKYREKTEAFF. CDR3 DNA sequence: TGTGCCAGCAAATACAGGGAGAAAACTGAAGCTTTCTTT.

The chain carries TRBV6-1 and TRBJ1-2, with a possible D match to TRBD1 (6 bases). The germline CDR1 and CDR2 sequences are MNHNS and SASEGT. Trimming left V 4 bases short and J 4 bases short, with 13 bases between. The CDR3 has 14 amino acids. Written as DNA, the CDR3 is TGTGCCAGCAGTGCAGCGGGGGGGGCCTATGGCTACACCTTC. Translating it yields CASSAAGGAYGYTF.

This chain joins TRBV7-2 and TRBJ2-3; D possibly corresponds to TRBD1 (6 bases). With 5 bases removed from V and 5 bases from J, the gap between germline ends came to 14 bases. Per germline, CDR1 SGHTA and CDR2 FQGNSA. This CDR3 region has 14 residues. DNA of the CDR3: TGTGCCAGCAGCGTTACAGGGTTGGGAGATACGCAGTATTTT. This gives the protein CASSVTGLGDTQYF.

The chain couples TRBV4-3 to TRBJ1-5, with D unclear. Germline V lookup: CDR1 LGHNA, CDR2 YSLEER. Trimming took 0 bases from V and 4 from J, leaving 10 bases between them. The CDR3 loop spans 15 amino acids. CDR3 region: CASSQDGKPNQPQHF. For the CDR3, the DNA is TGCGCCAGCAGCCAAGACGGGAAACCTAATCAGCCCCAGCATTTT.

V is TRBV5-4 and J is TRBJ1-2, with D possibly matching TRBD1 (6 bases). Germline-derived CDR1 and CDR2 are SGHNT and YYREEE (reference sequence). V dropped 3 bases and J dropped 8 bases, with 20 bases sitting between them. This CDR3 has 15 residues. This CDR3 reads CASSSTGGHSQGYTF. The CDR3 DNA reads TGTGCCAGCAGCTCGACCGGGGGGCACAGTCAGGGCTACACCTTC.

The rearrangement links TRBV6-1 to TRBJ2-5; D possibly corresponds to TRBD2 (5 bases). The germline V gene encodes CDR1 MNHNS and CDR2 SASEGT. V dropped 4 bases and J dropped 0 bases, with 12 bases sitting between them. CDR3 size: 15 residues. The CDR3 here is CASSALEMYQETQYF. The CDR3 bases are TGTGCCAGCAGTGCACTAGAGATGTACCAAGAGACCCAGTACTTC.

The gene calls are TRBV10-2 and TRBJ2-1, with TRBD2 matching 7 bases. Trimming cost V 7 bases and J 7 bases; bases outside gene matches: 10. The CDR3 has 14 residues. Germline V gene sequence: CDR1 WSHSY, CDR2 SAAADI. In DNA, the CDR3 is TGCGCCAGCATCCCGTCCGGGGGAGGGAATGAGCAGTTCTTC. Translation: CASIPSGGGNEQFF.

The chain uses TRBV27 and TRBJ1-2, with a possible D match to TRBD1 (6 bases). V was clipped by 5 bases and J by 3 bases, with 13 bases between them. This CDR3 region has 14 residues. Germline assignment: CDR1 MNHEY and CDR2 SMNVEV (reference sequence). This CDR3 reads CASSPQGKYYGYTF. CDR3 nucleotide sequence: TGTGCCAGCAGTCCACAGGGTAAATACTATGGCTACACCTTC.

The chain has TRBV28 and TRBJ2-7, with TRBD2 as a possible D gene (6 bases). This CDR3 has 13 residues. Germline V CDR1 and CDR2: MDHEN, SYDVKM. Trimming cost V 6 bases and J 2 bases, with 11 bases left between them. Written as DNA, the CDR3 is TGTGCCAGCAGCTCGGGACTGACCTACGAGCAGTACTTC. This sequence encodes CASSSGLTYEQYF.

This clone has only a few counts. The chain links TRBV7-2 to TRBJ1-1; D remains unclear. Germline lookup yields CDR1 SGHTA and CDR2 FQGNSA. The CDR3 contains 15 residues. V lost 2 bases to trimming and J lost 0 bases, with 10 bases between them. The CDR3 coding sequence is TGTGCCAGCAGCTTATCTGCGGCCATGAACACTGAAGCTTTCTTT. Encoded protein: CASSLSAAMNTEAFF.

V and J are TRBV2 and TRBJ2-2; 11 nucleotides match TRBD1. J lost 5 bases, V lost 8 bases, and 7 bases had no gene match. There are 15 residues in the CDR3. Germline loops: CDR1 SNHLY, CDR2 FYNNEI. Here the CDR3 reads CASHRTGGSTGELFF. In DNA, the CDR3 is TGTGCCAGCCACCGGACAGGGGGCAGTACCGGGGAGCTGTTTTTT.

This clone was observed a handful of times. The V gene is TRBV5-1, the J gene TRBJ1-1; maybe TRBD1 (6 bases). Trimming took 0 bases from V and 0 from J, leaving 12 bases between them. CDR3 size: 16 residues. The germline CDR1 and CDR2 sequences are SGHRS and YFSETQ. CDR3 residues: CASSLAQGQLNTEAFF. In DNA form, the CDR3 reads TGCGCCAGCAGCTTGGCCCAAGGACAGTTGAACACTGAAGCTTTCTTT.

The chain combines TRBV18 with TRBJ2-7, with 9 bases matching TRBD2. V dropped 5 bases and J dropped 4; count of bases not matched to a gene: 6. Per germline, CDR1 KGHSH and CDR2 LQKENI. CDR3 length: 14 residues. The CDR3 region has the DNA TGTGCCAGCTCAGCGGGACTAGCCGGGTACGAGCAGTACTTC. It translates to CASSAGLAGYEQYF.

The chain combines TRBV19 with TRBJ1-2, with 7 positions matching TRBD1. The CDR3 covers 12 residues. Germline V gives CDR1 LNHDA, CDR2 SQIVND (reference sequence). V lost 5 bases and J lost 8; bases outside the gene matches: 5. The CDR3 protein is CASSRDSQGYTF. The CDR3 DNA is TGTGCCAGTAGTCGGGACAGCCAAGGCTACACCTTC.